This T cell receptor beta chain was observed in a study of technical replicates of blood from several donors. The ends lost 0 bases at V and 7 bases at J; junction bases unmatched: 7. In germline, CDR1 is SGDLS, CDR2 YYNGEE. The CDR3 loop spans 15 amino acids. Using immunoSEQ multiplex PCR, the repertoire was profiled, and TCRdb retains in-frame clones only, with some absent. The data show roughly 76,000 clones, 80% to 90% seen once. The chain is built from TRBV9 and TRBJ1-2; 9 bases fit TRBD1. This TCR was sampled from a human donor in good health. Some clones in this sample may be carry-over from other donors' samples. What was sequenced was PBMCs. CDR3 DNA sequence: TGTGCCAGCAGCGTAGGTAACAGGGGGCAGATTGGCTACACCTTC. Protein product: CASSVGNRGQIGYTF.